These T cell receptor beta chains were read from a single sample in a study of T cells in Graves' hyperthyroidism and ophthalmopathy. TCRdb called the multiplex PCR reads again in MiXCR, with one record for every CDR3 protein. Here the sample spans a few hundred thousand distinct CDR3 sequences, about 16% being singletons. The specimen was blood. Receptors originate from a woman between 50 and 59 years old with Graves' hyperthyroidism that later progressed to Graves' ophthalmopathy. The CDR3 runs from the conserved cysteine through the conserved F or W. The D gene is left open where the match is weak. Size is omitted from some rows. Given values are once, few, many or a class for expanded clones.

length,D,V,J,size,CDR3,DNA
13,-,TRBV28,TRBJ1-2,many,CASSLSQVYGYTF,TGTGCCAGCAGTTTATCGCAGGTCTATGGCTACACCTTC
12,-,TRBV10-3,TRBJ2-7,many,CATSWENYEQYF,TGTGCCACCAGCTGGGAGAACTACGAGCAGTACTTC
14,TRBD1,TRBV20-1,TRBJ2-7,-,CSASLGTDGYEQYF,TGCAGTGCTAGCTTGGGGACAGACGGCTACGAGCAGTACTTC
15,-,TRBV7-3,TRBJ2-1,many,CASSLERVPFNEQFF,TGTGCCAGCAGCCTCGAGCGGGTCCCGTTCAATGAGCAGTTCTTC
17,-,TRBV27,TRBJ2-2,-,CATYGGIGTVDTGALFF,TGTGCCACCTACGGGGGGATCGGGACAGTGGACACCGGGGCGCTGTTTTTT
14,TRBD2,TRBV9,TRBJ2-7,many,CASSRIAGEVEQYF,TGTGCCAGCAGCAGAATAGCGGGAGAGGTTGAGCAGTACTTC
12,-,TRBV18,TRBJ1-6,few,CAGSPLPGALHF,TGTGCCGGCTCACCACTACCGGGAGCCCTCCACTTT
15,-,TRBV5-5,TRBJ1-1,-,CASSLIRGSGTEAFF,TGTGCCAGCAGCTTGATAAGGGGGTCGGGGACTGAAGCTTTCTTT
14,-,TRBV5-5,TRBJ2-7,many,CASALGGSSYEQYF,TGTGCCAGCGCCCTCGGGGGCAGCTCCTACGAGCAGTACTTC
19,TRBD2,TRBV12-3/TRBV12-4,TRBJ2-5,-,CASSLGRLAGGSQRETQYF,TGTGCCAGCAGTTTGGGTCGGCTAGCGGGAGGCTCACAACGGGAGACCCAGTACTTC
14,-,TRBV27,TRBJ2-3,many,CASSEQEGTDTQYF,TGTGCCAGCAGTGAACAGGAAGGCACAGATACGCAGTATTTT
15,TRBD1,TRBV24-1,TRBJ2-7,many,CATSDYSGGHYEQYF,TGTGCCACCAGTGATTATTCAGGGGGCCACTACGAGCAGTACTTC
15,TRBD2,TRBV3-1,TRBJ2-5,many,CASSSGLAGGETQYF,TGTGCCAGCAGCTCGGGACTAGCGGGAGGGGAGACCCAGTACTTC